A selection of T cell receptor beta chains follows, all from one sample in a study of control samples from healthy donors and cancer patients. Measured with immunoSEQ multiplex PCR; TCRdb has only the in-frame clones, and not every one. The table shows 50,000 or so clones, with 85% to 95% occurring only once. Sequences were obtained from blood. All receptors derive from a man aged 25 to 40 in good health. The CDR3 runs from the conserved cysteine through the conserved F or W. Each record gives: V gene, J gene, CDR3 protein.

V gene: TRBV18
J gene: TRBJ1-2
CDR3 protein: CASSPFGEGMSGYTF

V gene: TRBV6-5
J gene: TRBJ1-4
CDR3 protein: CASKHRGANEKLFF

V gene: TRBV6-5
J gene: TRBJ1-5
CDR3 protein: CASSYVGGGRQPQHF

V gene: TRBV10-3
J gene: TRBJ1-5
CDR3 protein: CAISDGNQPQHF

V gene: TRBV12-3/TRBV12-4
J gene: TRBJ2-4
CDR3 protein: CASSLRLKNIQYF

V gene: TRBV7-8
J gene: TRBJ2-7
CDR3 protein: CASSLLPGQGPYEQYF

V gene: TRBV7-9
J gene: TRBJ1-2
CDR3 protein: CASSLDLGFEREYGYTF

V gene: TRBV19
J gene: TRBJ1-3
CDR3 protein: CASSMLGQGTSGNTIYF

V gene: TRBV7-2
J gene: TRBJ2-7
CDR3 protein: CASSLGGQVYEQYF

V gene: TRBV4-1
J gene: TRBJ1-5
CDR3 protein: CASSQLGGSNQPQHF

V gene: TRBV6-5
J gene: TRBJ2-3
CDR3 protein: CASSVLGGTTDTQYF

V gene: TRBV19
J gene: TRBJ1-4
CDR3 protein: CASRNRASTNEKLFF

V gene: TRBV19
J gene: TRBJ1-3
CDR3 protein: CASSMAGAGNTIYF

V gene: TRBV30
J gene: TRBJ1-1
CDR3 protein: CAWSPWAGVTEAFF

V gene: TRBV4-2
J gene: TRBJ2-1
CDR3 protein: CASSQKGGPYNEQFF

V gene: TRBV7-2
J gene: TRBJ2-1
CDR3 protein: CASSLVAGGSYNEQFF